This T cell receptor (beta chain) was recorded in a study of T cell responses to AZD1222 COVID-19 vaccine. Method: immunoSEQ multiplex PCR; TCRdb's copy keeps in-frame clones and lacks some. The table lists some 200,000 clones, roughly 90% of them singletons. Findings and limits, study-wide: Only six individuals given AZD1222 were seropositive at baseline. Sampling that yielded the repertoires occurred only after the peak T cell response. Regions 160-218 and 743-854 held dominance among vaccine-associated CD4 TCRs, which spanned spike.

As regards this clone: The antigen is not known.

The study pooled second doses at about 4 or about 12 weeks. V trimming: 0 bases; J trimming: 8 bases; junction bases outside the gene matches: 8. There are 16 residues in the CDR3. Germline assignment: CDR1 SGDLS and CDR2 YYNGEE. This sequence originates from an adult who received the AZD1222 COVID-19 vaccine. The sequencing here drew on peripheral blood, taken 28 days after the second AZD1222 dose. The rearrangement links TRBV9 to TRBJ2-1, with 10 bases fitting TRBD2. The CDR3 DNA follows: TGTGCCAGCAGCGTAGGGTCGTCTAGCGGGAGCCATGAGCAGTTCTTC. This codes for CASSVGSSSGSHEQFF.